Listed here are 13 T cell receptor beta chains from one sample, sequenced in a study of blood T cell repertoires in COVID-19. TCRdb's copy holds only in-frame clones and misses some; the assay was immunoSEQ multiplex PCR. Of approximately 190,000 clones in the sample, 75% to 90% are singletons; the top ten hold less than 7%. Material for sequencing was peripheral blood. The receptors were sampled from a man between 60 and 75 years old with acute or convalescent COVID-19.

This chain uses TRBV6-5 with TRBJ1-6, with D perhaps matching TRBD1 (5 bases). Trimming pared 10 bases from V and 7 bases from J, leaving 17 bases between. Germline V gene sequence: CDR1 MNHEY, CDR2 SVGAGI. The CDR3 totals 14 residues. For the CDR3, the DNA is TGTGCCACCGGGAGACAGTCCCAGAATTCACCCCTCCACTTT. Encoded protein: CATGRQSQNSPLHF.

The chain couples TRBV20-1 to TRBJ2-7; D might be TRBD1 (6 bases). The CDR3 covers 15 residues. V shed 3 bases and J shed 0 bases, with 15 bases lying between them. Per the germline V gene, CDR1 is DFQATT and CDR2 is SNEGSKA (reference sequence). The CDR3 reads CSASAQGRNSYEQYF. CDR3 DNA sequence: TGCAGTGCTAGTGCTCAGGGGCGCAACTCCTACGAGCAGTACTTC.

V usage is TRBV5-4 and J usage is TRBJ2-7; 8 nucleotides agree with TRBD1. CDR3 size: 13 residues. Germline CDR1 and CDR2: SGHNT and YYREEE (reference sequence). With 4 bases clipped from V and 7 bases from J, the junction kept 7 bases outside the gene matches. The CDR3 spells CASSPDRAQEQYF. The CDR3 DNA sequence: TGTGCCAGCAGCCCGGACAGGGCCCAAGAGCAGTACTTC. Together with reference TRBV5-4 and TRBJ2-7, the CDR3 gives the full variable domain: ETGVTQSPTHLIKTRGQQVTLRCSSQSGHNTVSWYQQALGQGPQFIFQYYREEENGRGNFPPRFSGLQFPNYSSELNVNALELDDSALYLCASSPDRAQEQYFGPGTRLTVT.

This clone has just a few counts. The CDR3 sequence: CASSLARQGNYNEQFF. The CDR3 region has the DNA TGTGCCAGCAGCTTGGCTCGCCAGGGTAACTACAATGAGCAGTTCTTC. The genes are TRBV5-4 and TRBJ2-1, with D maybe TRBD1 (5 bases). Germline CDR1 reads SGHNT; CDR2 reads YYREEE (reference sequence). Trimming stripped 0 bases from V and 3 bases from J, with 13 bases between. The CDR3 sequence is 16 residues long.

This clone appeared a few times. The chain links TRBV2 to TRBJ1-5; D is ambiguous. The CDR3 sequence is 13 residues long. V shed 4 bases and J shed 4 bases, with 8 bases lying between them. Germline V gene data show CDR1 as SNHLY and CDR2 as FYNNEI. The CDR3 here is CASSGAGNQPQHF. DNA for the CDR3: TGTGCCAGCAGTGGTGCAGGAAATCAGCCCCAGCATTTT.

The V call is TRBV30, the J call TRBJ2-1; 9 nucleotides agree with TRBD2. With V trimmed by 3 bases and J by 7 bases, 10 bases remained unmatched. Germline V gene lookup returns CDR1 GTSNPN and CDR2 SVGIG (reference sequence). The CDR3 spans 15 residues. CDR3 DNA: TGTGCCTGGAGCCAGATTAGCGGGAGAAATAATGAGCAGTTCTTC. It specifies CAWSQISGRNNEQFF.

This chain uses TRBV2 with TRBJ1-2; 9 nucleotides align to TRBD1. After removal of 7 bases from V and 8 bases from J, the junction contained 11 bases not matched to a gene. Per germline, CDR1 SNHLY and CDR2 FYNNEI. CDR3 length equals 14 residues. The CDR3 loop is CASTGTGRISGYTF. The CDR3 region has the DNA TGTGCCAGCACGGGGACAGGGCGGATTAGCGGCTACACCTTC.

The chain is built from TRBV10-2 and TRBJ1-5; no reliable D call. This CDR3 spans 11 amino acids. CDR1 is WSHSY, CDR2 SAAADI, per germline. V gave up 9 bases and J gave up 0 bases, with 3 bases separating them. The CDR3 protein is CARYSNQPQHF. CDR3 nucleotides: TGCGCCAGATATAGCAATCAGCCCCAGCATTTT.

The V gene is TRBV2, the J gene TRBJ1-2, with no clear D. From germline, CDR1 is SNHLY and CDR2 FYNNEI. Trimming left V 2 bases short and J 4 bases short, with 11 bases between. This CDR3 spans 14 amino acids. The CDR3 nucleotides read TGTGCCAGCAGTGAAATTGGCGCGGTCTATGGCTACACCTTC. Translation gives CASSEIGAVYGYTF.

This clone was observed a handful of times. The sample has other DNA sequences that encode this CDR3 too. The chain employs TRBV7-9 and TRBJ1-1; D is unresolved. With 3 bases removed from V and 2 bases from J, the gap between germline ends came to 7 bases. Germline V CDR1 and CDR2: SEHNR, FQNEAQ (reference sequence). The CDR3 has 13 amino acids. CDR3 protein: CASSFGGNTEAFF. The CDR3 DNA follows: TGTGCCAGCAGCTTCGGCGGAAACACTGAAGCTTTCTTT.

This chain links TRBV5-1 with TRBJ2-7; unclear D gene. The germline V gene encodes CDR1 SGHRS and CDR2 YFSETQ. The CDR3 is 14 residues long. V was trimmed by 3 bases and J by 0 bases, leaving 10 bases between them. CDR3 region: CASSYTIDSYEQYF. As DNA, the CDR3 is TGCGCCAGCAGCTACACTATCGACTCCTACGAGCAGTACTTC. Full variable domain (missing parts from reference TRBV5-1 and TRBJ2-7): KAGVTQTPRYLIKTRGQQVTLSCSPISGHRSVSWYQQTPGQGLQFLFEYFSETQRNKGNFPGRFSGRQFSNSRSEMNVSTLELGDSALYLCASSYTIDSYEQYFGPGTRLTVT.

This chain uses TRBV10-3 with TRBJ1-1; TRBD1 agrees at 8 bases. Looked up from germline, CDR1 is ENHRY and CDR2 is SYGVKD. V lost 6 bases to trimming and J lost 1 base; unmatched junction nucleotides: 13. This CDR3 is 17 amino acids long. The CDR3 loop is CAIRATGVGIGNTEAFF. CDR3 bases: TGTGCCATCAGGGCGACAGGGGTGGGGATAGGGAACACTGAAGCTTTCTTT.

This clone was picked up one time. The chain uses TRBV5-1 and TRBJ1-4; D call uncertain. Deletions cut 1 base from V and 4 bases from J, with 14 bases between. The CDR3 totals 16 residues. CDR1 and CDR2 (germline): SGHRS, YFSETQ. The CDR3 nucleotides read TGCGCCAGCAGCTTGCAGCCTCGGGAAATTAATGAAAAACTGTTTTTT. This gives the protein CASSLQPREINEKLFF.